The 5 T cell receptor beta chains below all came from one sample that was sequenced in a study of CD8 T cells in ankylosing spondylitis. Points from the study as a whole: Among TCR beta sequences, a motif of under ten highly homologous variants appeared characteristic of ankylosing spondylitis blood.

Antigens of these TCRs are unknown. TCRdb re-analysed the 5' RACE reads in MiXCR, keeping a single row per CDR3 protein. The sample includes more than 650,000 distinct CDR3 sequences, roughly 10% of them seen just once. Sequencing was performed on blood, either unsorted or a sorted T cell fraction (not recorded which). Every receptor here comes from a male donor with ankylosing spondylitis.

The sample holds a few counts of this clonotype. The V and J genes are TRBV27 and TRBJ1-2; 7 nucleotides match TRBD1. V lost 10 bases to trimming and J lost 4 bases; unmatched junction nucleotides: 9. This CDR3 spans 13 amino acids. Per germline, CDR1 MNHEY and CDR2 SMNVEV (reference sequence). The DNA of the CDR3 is TGTGCCACCCGAGGGACAGACGTCTATGGCTACACCTTC. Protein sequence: CATRGTDVYGYTF.

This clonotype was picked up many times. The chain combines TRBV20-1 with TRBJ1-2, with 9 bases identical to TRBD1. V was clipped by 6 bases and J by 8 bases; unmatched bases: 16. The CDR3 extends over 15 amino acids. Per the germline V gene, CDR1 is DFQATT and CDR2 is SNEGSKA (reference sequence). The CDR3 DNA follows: TGCAGTGCCCCGAGGTCCCGGGACAGGGCCGGCGGCTACACCTTC. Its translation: CSAPRSRDRAGGYTF.

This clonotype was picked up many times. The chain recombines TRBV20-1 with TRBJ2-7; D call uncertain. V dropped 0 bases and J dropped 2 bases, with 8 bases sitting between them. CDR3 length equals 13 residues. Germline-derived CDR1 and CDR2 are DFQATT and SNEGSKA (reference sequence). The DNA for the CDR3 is TGCAGTGCTAGAGACGGTGGACCCTACGAGCAGTACTTC. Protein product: CSARDGGPYEQYF.

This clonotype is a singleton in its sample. The CDR3 nucleotides read TGCGCCAGCAGCTGGGGACCCCGGGAAGAGACCCAGTACTTC. This translates into CASSWGPREETQYF. The chain is built from TRBV5-1 and TRBJ2-5; D may correspond to TRBD1 or TRBD2 (5 bases each). The CDR3 consists of 14 residues. The germline gives CDR1 SGHRS, CDR2 YFSETQ. The V end lost 3 bases, the J end lost 3 bases, and 12 bases lay between the germline ends. Full variable domain (outside the CDR3, taken from reference TRBV5-1 and TRBJ2-5): KAGVTQTPRYLIKTRGQQVTLSCSPISGHRSVSWYQQTPGQGLQFLFEYFSETQRNKGNFPGRFSGRQFSNSRSEMNVSTLELGDSALYLCASSWGPREETQYFGPGTRLLVL.

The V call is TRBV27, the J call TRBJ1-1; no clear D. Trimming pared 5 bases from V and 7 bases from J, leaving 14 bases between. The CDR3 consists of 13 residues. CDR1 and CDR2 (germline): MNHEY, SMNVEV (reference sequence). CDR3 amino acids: CASSGPRNGEAFF. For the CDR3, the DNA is TGTGCCAGCAGTGGTCCGAGAAACGGTGAAGCTTTCTTT.